This TCR beta chain was retrieved from a study of T cell responses to AZD1222 COVID-19 vaccine. A word on this clone: The antigen remains undetermined.

Assay: immunoSEQ multiplex PCR; the TCRdb copy retains only in-frame clones and omits some. Counted here are roughly 50,000 clones, about 80% occurring once; the ten biggest clones make up around 6.6%. The CDR3 extends over 11 amino acids. V lost 1 base and J 5 bases, leaving 3 bases between the germline ends. Germline CDR1 and CDR2: DFQATT and SNEGSKA (reference sequence). Study-level points and caveats: Spike-specific TCR breadth and depth grew following two AZD1222 doses. Repertoire collection took place solely once the T cell response had peaked. Donor demographics were predominantly white British with a female majority; clonal diversity may be underestimated.

The source of this sequence is an adult in good health. This sequence joins TRBV20-1 and TRBJ1-5; D remains ambiguous. The source material was peripheral blood, sampled on day 0 of AZD1222 vaccination. The CDR3 DNA sequence: TGCAGTGCTAGAGGTGATCAGCCCCAGCATTTT. It encodes CSARGDQPQHF.